The 7 T cell receptor beta chains below come from one sample, sequenced in a study of cytomegalovirus exposure and HLA in healthy donors. 60 Vbeta and 13 Jbeta primers were used in PCR. The method was immunoSEQ multiplex PCR; TCRdb's version includes in-frame clones alone and lacks a portion of them. The profile covers 95,000 to 150,000 clones, with about 80% appearing a single time and about 3.9% taken by the ten largest. Sequenced material: PBMCs. Receptor source: a woman aged 40 to 50 in good health and CMV-seropositive.

This clone was seen only a few times. The chain joins TRBV2 to TRBJ1-5, with 8 nucleotides matching TRBD1. In germline, CDR1 is SNHLY, CDR2 FYNNEI. The CDR3 is 14 amino acids. V lost 4 bases and J lost 6; bases outside the gene matches: 5. The CDR3 DNA reads TGTGCCAGCAGTGTGGACAGGGTGAGTCAGCCCCAGCATTTT. Residues: CASSVDRVSQPQHF.

This sequence joins TRBV6-6 and TRBJ2-5; 8 bases line up with TRBD2. TRBJ2-7 matches the DNA end more closely, so the J call is doubtful. The CDR3 consists of 13 residues. Germline V lookup: CDR1 MNHNY, CDR2 SVGAGI (reference sequence). The CDR3 loop is CASSLAVQYEQYF. CDR3 DNA: TGTGCCAGCTCACTAGCGGTCCAATACGAGCAGTACTTC.

As DNA, the CDR3 is TGTGCCAGCAGCTCGGGACAGGGATACAATCAGCCCCAGCATTTT. Translated, it gives CASSSGQGYNQPQHF. The J gene is TRBJ1-5, the V gene TRBV7-2; 9 positions agree with TRBD1. This CDR3 spans 15 amino acids. With 4 bases clipped from V and 3 bases from J, the junction kept 4 bases outside the gene matches. The V gene's germline CDR1 is SGHTA and CDR2 FQGNSA.

The rearrangement uses TRBV2 and TRBJ2-7, with TRBD2 identical over 11 bases. V dropped 6 bases and J dropped 3; count of bases not matched to a gene: 4. The germline CDR1 and CDR2 sequences are SNHLY and FYNNEI. This CDR3 has 14 amino acids. The CDR3, as DNA: TGTGCCAGCAGACCCGGGACTAGCGGCTACGAGCAGTACTTC. Its protein is CASRPGTSGYEQYF.

This clone was found a few times. This rearrangement joins TRBV6-5 to TRBJ2-7, with 9 bases that match TRBD2. Germline CDR1 is MNHEY and CDR2 is SVGAGI. The V gene end was trimmed by 5 bases and the J gene end by 3 bases; junction bases not matched to a gene: 5. The CDR3 sequence is 14 residues long. This chain's CDR3 is CASSRLADLYEQYF. In nucleotides, the CDR3 is TGTGCCAGCAGTAGACTAGCGGACCTCTACGAGCAGTACTTC.

V gene TRBV11-1 combines with J gene TRBJ2-3; the match to TRBD1 covers 9 bases. Germline lookup yields CDR1 SGHAT and CDR2 FQDESV (reference sequence). The CDR3 totals 15 residues. J was trimmed by 2 bases and V by 3 bases; bases with no gene match: 3. CDR3 nucleotide sequence: TGTGCCAGCAGCTTCTGGGACAGGGTCACAGATACGCAGTATTTT. It encodes CASSFWDRVTDTQYF. Full variable domain (rest looked up from reference TRBV11-1 and TRBJ2-3): EAEVAQSPRYKITEKSQAVAFWCDPISGHATLYWYRQILGQGPELLVQFQDESVVDDSQLPKDRFSAERLKGVDSTLKIQPAELGDSAMYLCASSFWDRVTDTQYFGPGTRLTVL.

This clone was found once. The chain couples TRBV5-5 to TRBJ1-2; TRBD1 aligns across 7 bases. Per germline, CDR1 SGHKS and CDR2 YYEKEE (reference sequence). This CDR3 is built from 13 residues. V shed 2 bases, J shed 8 bases, and the junction held 6 bases outside the gene matches. The CDR3 nucleotides read TGTGCCAGCAGCTTCACAGGGGTTTGGGGCTACACCTTC. This translates into CASSFTGVWGYTF.